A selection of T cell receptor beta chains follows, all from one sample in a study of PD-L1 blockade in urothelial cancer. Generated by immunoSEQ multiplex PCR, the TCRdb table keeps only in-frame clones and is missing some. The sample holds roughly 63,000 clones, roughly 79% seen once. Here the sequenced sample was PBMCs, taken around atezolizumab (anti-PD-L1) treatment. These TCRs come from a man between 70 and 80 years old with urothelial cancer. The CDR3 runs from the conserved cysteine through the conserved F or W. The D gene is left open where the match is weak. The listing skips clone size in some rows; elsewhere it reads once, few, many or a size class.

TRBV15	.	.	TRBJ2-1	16	CATSRETPGSYNEQFF	TGTGCCACCAGCAGAGAGACTCCCGGGTCCTACAATGAGCAGTTCTTC
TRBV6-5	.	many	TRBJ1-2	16	CASSYSIILGAGGYTF	TGTGCCAGCAGTTACTCGATCATCTTGGGGGCGGGTGGCTACACCTTC
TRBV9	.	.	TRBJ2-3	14	CASSVVEGWDTQYF	TGTGCCAGCAGCGTAGTCGAGGGCTGGGATACGCAGTATTTT
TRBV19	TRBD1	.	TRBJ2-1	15	CASRRGTGLGNEQFF	TGTGCCAGTAGGAGGGGGACAGGTCTTGGCAATGAGCAGTTCTTC
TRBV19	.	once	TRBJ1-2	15	CASSNQGMANYGYTF	TGTGCCAGTAGTAATCAGGGGATGGCGAACTATGGCTACACCTTC
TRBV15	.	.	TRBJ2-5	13	CATSRVGQETQYF	TGTGCCACCAGCAGAGTGGGGCAGGAGACCCAGTACTTC
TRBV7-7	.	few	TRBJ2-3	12	CASSFEGGTQYF	TGTGCTAGCAGCTTTGAGGGAGGTACGCAGTATTTT
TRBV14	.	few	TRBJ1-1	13	CASSPLPNTEAFF	TGTGCCAGCAGCCCCCTCCCGAACACTGAAGCTTTCTTT
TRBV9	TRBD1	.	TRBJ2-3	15	CASSVGTGLTDTQYF	TGTGCCAGCAGCGTTGGGACAGGGCTTACAGATACGCAGTATTTT
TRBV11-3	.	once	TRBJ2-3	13	CASSLLGGDTQYF	TGTGCCAGCAGCTTACTGGGAGGAGATACGCAGTATTTT